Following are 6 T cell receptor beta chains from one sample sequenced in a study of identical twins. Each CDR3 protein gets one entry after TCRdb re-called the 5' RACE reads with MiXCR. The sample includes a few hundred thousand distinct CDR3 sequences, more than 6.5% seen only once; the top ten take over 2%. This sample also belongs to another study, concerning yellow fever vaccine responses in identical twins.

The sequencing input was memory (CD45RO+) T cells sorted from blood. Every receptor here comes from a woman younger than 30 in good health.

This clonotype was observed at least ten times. As DNA, the CDR3 is TGCAGTGCTAGGGTGGGGGGAGCGTTGGACATTCAGTACTTC. It yields the protein CSARVGGALDIQYF. V is TRBV20-1 and J is TRBJ2-4, with D possibly being TRBD2 (6 bases). This CDR3 contains 14 residues. Trimming left V 3 bases short and J 8 bases short, with 17 bases between. Germline loops: CDR1 DFQATT, CDR2 SNEGSKA (reference sequence).

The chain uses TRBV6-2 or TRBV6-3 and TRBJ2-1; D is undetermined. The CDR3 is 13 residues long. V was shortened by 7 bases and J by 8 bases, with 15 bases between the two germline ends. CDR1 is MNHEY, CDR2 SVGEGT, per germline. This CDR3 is CASTPRELYEQFF. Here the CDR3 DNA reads TGTGCCAGCACCCCACGTGAGTTGTATGAGCAGTTCTTC.

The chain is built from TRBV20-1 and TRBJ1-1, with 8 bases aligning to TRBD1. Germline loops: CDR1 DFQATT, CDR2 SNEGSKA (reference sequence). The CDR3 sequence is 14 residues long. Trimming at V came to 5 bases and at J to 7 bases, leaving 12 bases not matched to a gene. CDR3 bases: TGCAGTGCTCGCTCAGGGGGCGCAGATGTTGAAGCTTTCTTT. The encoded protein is CSARSGGADVEAFF.

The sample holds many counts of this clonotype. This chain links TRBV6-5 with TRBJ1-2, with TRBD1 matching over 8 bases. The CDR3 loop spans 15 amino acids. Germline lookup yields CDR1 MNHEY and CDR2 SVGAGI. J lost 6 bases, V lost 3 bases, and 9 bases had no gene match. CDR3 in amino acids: CASSYRRGQDNGYTF. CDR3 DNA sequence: TGTGCCAGCAGTTATCGGAGGGGACAGGACAATGGCTACACCTTC.

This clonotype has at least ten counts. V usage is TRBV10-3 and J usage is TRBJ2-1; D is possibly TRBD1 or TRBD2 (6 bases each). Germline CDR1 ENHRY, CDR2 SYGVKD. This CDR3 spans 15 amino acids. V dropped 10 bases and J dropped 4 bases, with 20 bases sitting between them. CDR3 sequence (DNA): TGTGCCACCAACCCGGGACACGGGACTTACAATGAGCAGTTCTTC. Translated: CATNPGHGTYNEQFF.

The CDR3 is CSVPGQMAYGYTF. CDR3 nucleotides: TGCAGCGTTCCCGGACAAATGGCCTATGGCTACACCTTC. The chain combines TRBV29-1 with TRBJ1-2, with D possibly TRBD1 on 5 matching bases. The CDR3 loop spans 13 amino acids. V was shortened by 5 bases and J by 4 bases, with 14 bases between the two germline ends. Germline-derived CDR1 and CDR2 are SQVTM and ANQGSEA.